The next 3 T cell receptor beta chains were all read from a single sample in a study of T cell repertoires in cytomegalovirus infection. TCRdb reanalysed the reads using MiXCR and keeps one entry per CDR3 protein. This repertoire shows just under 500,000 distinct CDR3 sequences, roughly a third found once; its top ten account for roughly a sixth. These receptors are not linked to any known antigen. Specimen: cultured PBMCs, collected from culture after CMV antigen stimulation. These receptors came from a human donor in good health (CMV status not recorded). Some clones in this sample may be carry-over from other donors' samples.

CDR3: CSARDRGGEKLFF. Here the CDR3 DNA reads TGCAGCGCCCGGGACAGAGGGGGTGAAAAACTGTTTTTT. The rearrangement uses TRBV29-1 and TRBJ1-4, with TRBD1 matching over 7 bases. Trimming took 7 bases from V and 7 from J; bases not matched to a gene: 9. CDR1 and CDR2 from the germline V gene are SQVTM and ANQGSEA. This CDR3 contains 13 residues.

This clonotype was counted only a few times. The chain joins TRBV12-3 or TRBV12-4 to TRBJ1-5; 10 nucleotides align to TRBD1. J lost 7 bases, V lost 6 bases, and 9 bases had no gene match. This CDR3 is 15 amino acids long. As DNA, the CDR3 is TGTGCCAGCAGCCCGGACAGGGGGGGACGGCAGCCCCAGCATTTT. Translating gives CASSPDRGGRQPQHF.

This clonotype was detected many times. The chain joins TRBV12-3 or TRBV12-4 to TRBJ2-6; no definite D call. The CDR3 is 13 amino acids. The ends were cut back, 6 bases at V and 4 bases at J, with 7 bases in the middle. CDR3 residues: CASRLAGANVLTF. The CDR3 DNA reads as TGTGCCAGCAGACTGGCCGGGGCCAACGTCCTGACTTTC.